This T cell receptor beta chain came from a study of T-cell reconstitution after alpha-beta-depleted transplantation in children. Construction of the TCRbeta library involved unique molecular identifiers. MiXCR, run by TCRdb on the PCR reads, gives a single entry per CDR3 protein. The sample carries hundreds of thousands of distinct CDR3 sequences, 13% recorded once. Findings and caveats of the study: It was reported that alpha-beta T cells came from several hundred expanded graft clones (about two months after transplant). At the one-year point after transplant, T-cell counts and TCRbeta diversity were found to come mostly from T cells that had been newly produced.

This clonotype was picked up a small number of times. Its antigen is not identified. This CDR3 contains 14 residues. The ends lost 1 base at V and 3 bases at J; junction bases unmatched: 5. The germline gives CDR1 DFQATT, CDR2 SNEGSKA (reference sequence). V and J are TRBV20-1 and TRBJ2-7; 8 nucleotides line up with TRBD1. This sequence originates from a male patient between 5 and 17 years old who had a stem cell transplant for acute myeloid leukemia, so the T cells may come from the graft donor. Source: PBMCs, mostly from graft donor cells, taken 360 days after TCRalphabeta/CD19-depleted stem cell transplant. The CDR3 is CSARARQGIYEQYF. CDR3 nucleotide sequence: TGCAGTGCTAGAGCCCGACAGGGGATCTACGAGCAGTACTTC.